This T cell receptor beta chain came from a study of shared clonotypes between healthy human individuals. Broader study findings: Only blood was sampled; tissue repertoires likely differ.

As for this clone: Its antigen is still unknown.

Naive CD8 cells comprised CD45RO-negative, CCR7-positively selected cells, excluding terminally differentiated effector memory CD45RA+ cells. Only Caucasian adults living in Nashville, Tennessee made up the donor group. Trimming at V came to 6 bases and at J to 8 bases, leaving 14 bases not matched to a gene. Germline values: CDR1 SNHLY, CDR2 FYNNEI. There are 17 residues in the CDR3. Profiled with immunoSEQ multiplex PCR; TCRdb holds only in-frame clones, not every one. The repertoire holds about 2 million clones, with about 95% as singletons. The source material was naive CD8+ T cells sorted from blood. This clonotype was obtained from a man younger than 30 in good health. The chain links TRBV2 to TRBJ2-1, with 12 bases aligning to TRBD2. The CDR3 sequence: CASRATSLAGGYDEQFF. CDR3 coding DNA: TGTGCCAGCAGAGCCACATCACTAGCGGGAGGTTACGATGAGCAGTTCTTC.